This T cell receptor beta chain is drawn from a study of cytomegalovirus exposure and HLA in healthy donors. Turning to the study itself: Early released data had about 85 million unique TCRs, all coming from HLA-typed donors. Overall study results and limits: Researchers catalogued roughly 150 TCR beta chains as cytomegalovirus-associated. Some V segments (TRBV6-2 and TRBV6-3 among them) were excluded as indistinguishable. Sequencing likely caused a cluster of highly shared sequence variants.

As for this clone: The antigen is not known.

The germline gives CDR1 LGHNA, CDR2 YNFKEQ. This CDR3 spans 16 amino acids. V lost 0 bases to trimming and J lost 8 bases; unmatched junction nucleotides: 7. In the PCR, 60 Vbeta and 13 Jbeta primers were used. Method: immunoSEQ multiplex PCR; TCRdb's copy keeps in-frame clones and lacks some. The sample consists of about 96,000 clones, 65% to 75% of them appearing once. This sequence joins TRBV4-2 and TRBJ1-6; TRBD1 agrees at 7 bases. Sample: PBMCs. This TCR was recovered from a female donor in good health and CMV-seropositive. The CDR3 reads CASSQEAGGIDSPLHF. The CDR3, as DNA: TGTGCCAGCAGCCAAGAGGCAGGGGGGATAGATTCACCCCTCCACTTT.